This T cell receptor (beta chain) was sequenced in a study of CD8 T cells in ankylosing spondylitis. Study-wide findings and caveats: Reportedly, significant enrichment of disease-linked clones occurred in matched ankylosing spondylitis synovial fluid. Apparently characteristic of ankylosing spondylitis blood was a TCR beta motif (fewer than ten highly homologous variants). A number of the motif variants had already been described in reactive arthritis synovial fluid and blood.

On this clonotype itself: What it binds is unknown.

The CDR3 runs to 14 residues. Between the trimmed V and J ends, which lost 2 bases and 1 base, there was a span of 9 bases. Germline V gives CDR1 SGHRS, CDR2 YFSETQ. Making use of molecular barcodes, quantitative 5'-RACE generated TCR beta libraries. From the 5' RACE reads, TCRdb called clonotypes with MiXCR, one entry per CDR3 protein. This sample carries approximately 250,000 distinct CDR3 sequences, roughly 32% of them seen once, and the ten largest clones take around 4.5%. J is TRBJ2-5 and V is TRBV5-1; TRBD1 is a possible D gene (6 bases). Sequenced sample: blood, either unsorted or a sorted T cell fraction (not recorded which). The TCR was taken from a male donor with ankylosing spondylitis or in good health (not recorded which). In DNA form, the CDR3 reads TGCGCCAGCAGCTTCGGCAGGGGCCAAGAGACCCAGTACTTC. Translated, it gives CASSFGRGQETQYF. The variable domain in full, with the rest retrieved from reference TRBV5-1 and TRBJ2-5, is KAGVTQTPRYLIKTRGQQVTLSCSPISGHRSVSWYQQTPGQGLQFLFEYFSETQRNKGNFPGRFSGRQFSNSRSEMNVSTLELGDSALYLCASSFGRGQETQYFGPGTRLLVL.